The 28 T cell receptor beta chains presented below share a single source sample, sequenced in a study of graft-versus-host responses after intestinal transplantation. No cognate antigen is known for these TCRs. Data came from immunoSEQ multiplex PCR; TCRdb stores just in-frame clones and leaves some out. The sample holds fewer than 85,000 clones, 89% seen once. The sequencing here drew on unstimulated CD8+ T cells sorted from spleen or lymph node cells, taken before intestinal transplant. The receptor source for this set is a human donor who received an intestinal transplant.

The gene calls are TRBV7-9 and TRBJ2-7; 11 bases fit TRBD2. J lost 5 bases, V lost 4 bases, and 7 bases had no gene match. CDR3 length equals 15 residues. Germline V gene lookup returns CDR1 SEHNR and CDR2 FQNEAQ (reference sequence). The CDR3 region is CASSSTSGSSHEQYF. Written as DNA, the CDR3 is TGTGCCAGCAGCTCAACTAGCGGGAGCTCTCACGAGCAGTACTTC.

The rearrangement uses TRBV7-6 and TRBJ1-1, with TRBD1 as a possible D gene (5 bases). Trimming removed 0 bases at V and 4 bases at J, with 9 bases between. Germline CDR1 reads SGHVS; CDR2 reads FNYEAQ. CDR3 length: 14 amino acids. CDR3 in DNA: TGTGCCAGCAGCTTAGCCGGGGGGGGCACTGAAGCTTTCTTT. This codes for CASSLAGGGTEAFF.

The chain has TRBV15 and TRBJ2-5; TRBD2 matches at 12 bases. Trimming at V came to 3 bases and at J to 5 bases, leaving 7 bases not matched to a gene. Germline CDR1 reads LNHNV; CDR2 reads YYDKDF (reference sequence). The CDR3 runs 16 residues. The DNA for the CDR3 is TGTGCCACCAGCAGTAGACTAGCGGGAGAACGGGAGACCCAGTACTTC. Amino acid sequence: CATSSRLAGERETQYF.

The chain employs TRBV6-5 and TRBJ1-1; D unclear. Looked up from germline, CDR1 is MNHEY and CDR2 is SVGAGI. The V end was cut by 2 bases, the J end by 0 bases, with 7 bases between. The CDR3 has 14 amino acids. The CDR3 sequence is CASSYGGLNTEAFF. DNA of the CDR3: TGTGCCAGCAGTTACGGCGGGTTGAACACTGAAGCTTTCTTT.

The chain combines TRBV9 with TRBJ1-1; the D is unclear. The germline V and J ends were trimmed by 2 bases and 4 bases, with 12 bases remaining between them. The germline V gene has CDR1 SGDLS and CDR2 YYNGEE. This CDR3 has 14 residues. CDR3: CASSVWEGSTEAFF. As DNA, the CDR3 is TGTGCCAGCAGCGTGTGGGAGGGTAGCACTGAAGCTTTCTTT.

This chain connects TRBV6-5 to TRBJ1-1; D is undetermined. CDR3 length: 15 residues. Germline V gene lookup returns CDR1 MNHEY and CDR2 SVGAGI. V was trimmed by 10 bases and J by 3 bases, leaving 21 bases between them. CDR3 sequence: CATLDTPGFDTEAFF. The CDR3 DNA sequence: TGTGCCACCCTAGACACCCCGGGGTTTGACACTGAAGCTTTCTTT.

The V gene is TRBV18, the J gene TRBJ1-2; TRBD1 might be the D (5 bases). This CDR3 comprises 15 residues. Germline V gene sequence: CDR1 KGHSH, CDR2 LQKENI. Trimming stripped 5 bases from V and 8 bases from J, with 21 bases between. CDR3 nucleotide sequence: TGTGCCAGCTCATTCGCAGGGAACCTGCTTCAAGGCTACACCTTC. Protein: CASSFAGNLLQGYTF.

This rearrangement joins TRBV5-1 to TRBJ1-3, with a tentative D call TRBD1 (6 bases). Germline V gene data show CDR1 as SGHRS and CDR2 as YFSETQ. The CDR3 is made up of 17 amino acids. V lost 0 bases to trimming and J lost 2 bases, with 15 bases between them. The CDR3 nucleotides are TGCGCCAGCAGCTTGGAATCTACAGGGAGAACTGGAAACACCATATATTTT. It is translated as CASSLESTGRTGNTIYF.

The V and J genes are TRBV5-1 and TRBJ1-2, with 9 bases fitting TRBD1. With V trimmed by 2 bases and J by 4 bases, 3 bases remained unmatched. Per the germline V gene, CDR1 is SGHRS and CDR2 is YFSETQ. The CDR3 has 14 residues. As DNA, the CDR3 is TGCGCCAGCAGCTTCGGGACAGGGAGCTATGGCTACACCTTC. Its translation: CASSFGTGSYGYTF.

CDR3 coding DNA: TGTGCCAGCAGCCAAGAGTGGACAGGGGTCAATCAGCCCCAGCATTTT. It codes for CASSQEWTGVNQPQHF. The chain uses TRBV4-2 and TRBJ1-5, with 9 bases identical to TRBD1. J was trimmed by 3 bases and V by 0 bases; bases with no gene match: 3. Germline V gene data show CDR1 as LGHNA and CDR2 as YNFKEQ. This CDR3 is built from 16 residues.

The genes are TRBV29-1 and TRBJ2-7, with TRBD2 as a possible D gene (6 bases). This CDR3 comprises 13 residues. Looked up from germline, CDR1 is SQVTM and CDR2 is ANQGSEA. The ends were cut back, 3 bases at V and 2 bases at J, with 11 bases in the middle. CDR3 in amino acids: CSVDVADAYEQYF. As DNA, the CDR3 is TGCAGCGTTGATGTAGCGGACGCCTACGAGCAGTACTTC.

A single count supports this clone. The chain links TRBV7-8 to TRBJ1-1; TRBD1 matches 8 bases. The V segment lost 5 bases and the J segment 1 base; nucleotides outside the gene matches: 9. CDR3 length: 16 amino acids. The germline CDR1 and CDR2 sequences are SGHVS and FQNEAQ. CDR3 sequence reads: CASSHRKTGGNTEAFF. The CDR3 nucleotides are TGTGCCAGCAGCCACCGTAAAACAGGGGGGAACACTGAAGCTTTCTTT.

The CDR3 coding sequence is TGTGCCAGCAGCTCGCGGGGACAGGGGGCCACCGGGGAGCTGTTTTTT. It encodes CASSSRGQGATGELFF. The chain links TRBV5-4 to TRBJ2-2, with TRBD1 identical over 12 bases. The CDR3 runs to 16 residues. Germline V gene data show CDR1 as SGHNT and CDR2 as YYREEE (reference sequence). With V trimmed by 3 bases and J by 4 bases, 4 bases remained unmatched.

In DNA, the CDR3 is TGCGCCAGCAGTGAAAGAGAGACAGGGATCTATGGCTACACCTTC. Translating it yields CASSERETGIYGYTF. The chain links TRBV10-2 to TRBJ1-2; 7 nucleotides match TRBD1. The junction had 8 bases not matched to a gene; V was cut back by 3 bases and J by 4 bases. From germline, CDR1 is WSHSY and CDR2 SAAADI. CDR3 size: 15 residues.

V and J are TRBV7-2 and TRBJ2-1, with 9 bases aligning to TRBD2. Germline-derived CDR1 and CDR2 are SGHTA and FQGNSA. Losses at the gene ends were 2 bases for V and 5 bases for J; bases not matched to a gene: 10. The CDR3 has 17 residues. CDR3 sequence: CASSLIGGGAPDNEQFF. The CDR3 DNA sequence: TGTGCCAGCAGCTTAATCGGCGGGGGGGCTCCGGACAATGAGCAGTTCTTC.

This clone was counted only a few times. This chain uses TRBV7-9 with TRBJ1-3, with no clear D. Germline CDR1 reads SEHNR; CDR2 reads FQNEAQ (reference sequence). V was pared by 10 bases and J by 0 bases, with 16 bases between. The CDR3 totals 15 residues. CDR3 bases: TGTGCCACCCTTCTTGGCGGCAGCTCTGGAAACACCATATATTTT. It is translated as CATLLGGSSGNTIYF.

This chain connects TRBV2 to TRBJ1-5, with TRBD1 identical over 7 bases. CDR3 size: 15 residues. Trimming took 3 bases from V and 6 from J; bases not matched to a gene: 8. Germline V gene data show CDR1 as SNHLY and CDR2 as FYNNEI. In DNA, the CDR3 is TGTGCCAGCAGTGAGGGTCGAGGGGGCTTTCAGCCCCAGCATTTT. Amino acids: CASSEGRGGFQPQHF.

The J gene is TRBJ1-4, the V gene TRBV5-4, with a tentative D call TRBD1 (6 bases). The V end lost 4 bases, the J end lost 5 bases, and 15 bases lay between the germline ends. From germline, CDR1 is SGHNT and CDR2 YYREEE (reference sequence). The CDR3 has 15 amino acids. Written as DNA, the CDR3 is TGTGCCAGCAGCCCCTGGCCAGGGACAAATGAAAAACTGTTTTTT. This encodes CASSPWPGTNEKLFF.

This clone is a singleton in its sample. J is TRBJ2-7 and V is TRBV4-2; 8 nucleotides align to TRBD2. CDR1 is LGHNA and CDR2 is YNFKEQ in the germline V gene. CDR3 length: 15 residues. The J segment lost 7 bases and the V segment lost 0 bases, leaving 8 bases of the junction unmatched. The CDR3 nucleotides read TGTGCCAGCAGCCAAGAGGAGACTAGCGCGGAGGAGCAGTACTTC. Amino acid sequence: CASSQEETSAEEQYF.

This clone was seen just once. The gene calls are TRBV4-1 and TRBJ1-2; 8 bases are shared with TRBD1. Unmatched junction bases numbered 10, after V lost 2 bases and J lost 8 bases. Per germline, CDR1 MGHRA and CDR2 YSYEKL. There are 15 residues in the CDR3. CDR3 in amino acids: CASSQPQGANGGYTF. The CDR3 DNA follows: TGCGCCAGCAGCCAACCTCAGGGGGCAAATGGGGGCTACACCTTC.

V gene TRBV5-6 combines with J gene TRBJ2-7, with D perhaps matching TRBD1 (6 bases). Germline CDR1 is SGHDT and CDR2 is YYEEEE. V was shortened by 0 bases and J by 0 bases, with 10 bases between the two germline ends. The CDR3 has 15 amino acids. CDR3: CASSLAGTHSYEQYF. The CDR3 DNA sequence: TGTGCCAGCAGCTTGGCCGGGACACACTCCTACGAGCAGTACTTC.

CDR3 residues: CASSLRFRYEQYF. The CDR3 DNA reads TGTGCCAGCAGTTTGCGGTTTCGCTACGAGCAGTACTTC. The V gene is TRBV28, the J gene TRBJ2-7; D remains unclear. Deletions cut 3 bases from V and 3 bases from J, with 9 bases between. The CDR3 runs 13 residues. Germline CDR1 and CDR2: MDHEN and SYDVKM.

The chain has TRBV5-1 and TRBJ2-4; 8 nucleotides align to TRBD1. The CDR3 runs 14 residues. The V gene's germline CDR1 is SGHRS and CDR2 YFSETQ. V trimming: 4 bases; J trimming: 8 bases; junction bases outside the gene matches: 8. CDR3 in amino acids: CASSIDRGQDIQYF. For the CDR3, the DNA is TGCGCCAGCAGCATCGACAGGGGACAAGACATTCAGTACTTC. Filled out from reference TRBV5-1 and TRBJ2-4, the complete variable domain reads KAGVTQTPRYLIKTRGQQVTLSCSPISGHRSVSWYQQTPGQGLQFLFEYFSETQRNKGNFPGRFSGRQFSNSRSEMNVSTLELGDSALYLCASSIDRGQDIQYFGAGTRLSVL.

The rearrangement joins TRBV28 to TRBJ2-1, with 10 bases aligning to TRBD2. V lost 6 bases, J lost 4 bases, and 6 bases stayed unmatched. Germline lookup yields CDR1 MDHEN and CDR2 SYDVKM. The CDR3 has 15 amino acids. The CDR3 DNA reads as TGTGCCAGCAGACCAACTAGCGGGGCTTACAATGAGCAGTTCTTC. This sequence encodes CASRPTSGAYNEQFF.

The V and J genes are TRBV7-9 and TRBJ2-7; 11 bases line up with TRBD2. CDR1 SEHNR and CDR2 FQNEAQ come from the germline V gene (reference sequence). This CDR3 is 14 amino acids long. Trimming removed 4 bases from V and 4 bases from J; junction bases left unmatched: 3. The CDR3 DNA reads TGTGCCAGCAGCTCCGCTAGCGGGAGGTACGAGCAGTACTTC. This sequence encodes CASSSASGRYEQYF. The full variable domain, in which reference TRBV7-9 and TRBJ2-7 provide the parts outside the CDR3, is DTGVSQNPRHKITKRGQNVTFRCDPISEHNRLYWYRQTLGQGPEFLTYFQNEAQLEKSRLLSDRFSAERPKGSFSTLEIQRTEQGDSAMYLCASSSASGRYEQYFGPGTRLTVT.

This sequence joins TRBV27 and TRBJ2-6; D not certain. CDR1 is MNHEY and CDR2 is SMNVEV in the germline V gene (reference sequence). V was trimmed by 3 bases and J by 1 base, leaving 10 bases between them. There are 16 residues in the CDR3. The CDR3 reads CASSFSPGSGANVLTF. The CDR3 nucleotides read TGTGCCAGCAGTTTTTCCCCCGGGTCTGGGGCCAACGTCCTGACTTTC. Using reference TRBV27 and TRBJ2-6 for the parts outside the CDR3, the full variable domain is EAQVTQNPRYLITVTGKKLTVTCSQNMNHEYMSWYRQDPGLGLRQIYYSMNVEVTDKGDVPEGYKVSRKEKRNFPLILESPSPNQTSLYFCASSFSPGSGANVLTFGAGSRLTVL.

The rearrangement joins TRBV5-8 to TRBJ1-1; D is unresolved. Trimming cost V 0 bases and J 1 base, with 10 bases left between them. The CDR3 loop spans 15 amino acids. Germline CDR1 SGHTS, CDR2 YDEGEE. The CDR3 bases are TGTGCCAGCAGCTTGGATCCGGACTGGAACACTGAAGCTTTCTTT. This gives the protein CASSLDPDWNTEAFF.

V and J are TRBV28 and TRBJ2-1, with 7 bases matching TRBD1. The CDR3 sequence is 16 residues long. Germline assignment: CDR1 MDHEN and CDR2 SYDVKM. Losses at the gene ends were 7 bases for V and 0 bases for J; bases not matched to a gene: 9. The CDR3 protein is CASTLDRRSSYNEQFF. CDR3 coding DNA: TGTGCCAGCACCTTGGACAGGAGGAGCTCCTACAATGAGCAGTTCTTC.